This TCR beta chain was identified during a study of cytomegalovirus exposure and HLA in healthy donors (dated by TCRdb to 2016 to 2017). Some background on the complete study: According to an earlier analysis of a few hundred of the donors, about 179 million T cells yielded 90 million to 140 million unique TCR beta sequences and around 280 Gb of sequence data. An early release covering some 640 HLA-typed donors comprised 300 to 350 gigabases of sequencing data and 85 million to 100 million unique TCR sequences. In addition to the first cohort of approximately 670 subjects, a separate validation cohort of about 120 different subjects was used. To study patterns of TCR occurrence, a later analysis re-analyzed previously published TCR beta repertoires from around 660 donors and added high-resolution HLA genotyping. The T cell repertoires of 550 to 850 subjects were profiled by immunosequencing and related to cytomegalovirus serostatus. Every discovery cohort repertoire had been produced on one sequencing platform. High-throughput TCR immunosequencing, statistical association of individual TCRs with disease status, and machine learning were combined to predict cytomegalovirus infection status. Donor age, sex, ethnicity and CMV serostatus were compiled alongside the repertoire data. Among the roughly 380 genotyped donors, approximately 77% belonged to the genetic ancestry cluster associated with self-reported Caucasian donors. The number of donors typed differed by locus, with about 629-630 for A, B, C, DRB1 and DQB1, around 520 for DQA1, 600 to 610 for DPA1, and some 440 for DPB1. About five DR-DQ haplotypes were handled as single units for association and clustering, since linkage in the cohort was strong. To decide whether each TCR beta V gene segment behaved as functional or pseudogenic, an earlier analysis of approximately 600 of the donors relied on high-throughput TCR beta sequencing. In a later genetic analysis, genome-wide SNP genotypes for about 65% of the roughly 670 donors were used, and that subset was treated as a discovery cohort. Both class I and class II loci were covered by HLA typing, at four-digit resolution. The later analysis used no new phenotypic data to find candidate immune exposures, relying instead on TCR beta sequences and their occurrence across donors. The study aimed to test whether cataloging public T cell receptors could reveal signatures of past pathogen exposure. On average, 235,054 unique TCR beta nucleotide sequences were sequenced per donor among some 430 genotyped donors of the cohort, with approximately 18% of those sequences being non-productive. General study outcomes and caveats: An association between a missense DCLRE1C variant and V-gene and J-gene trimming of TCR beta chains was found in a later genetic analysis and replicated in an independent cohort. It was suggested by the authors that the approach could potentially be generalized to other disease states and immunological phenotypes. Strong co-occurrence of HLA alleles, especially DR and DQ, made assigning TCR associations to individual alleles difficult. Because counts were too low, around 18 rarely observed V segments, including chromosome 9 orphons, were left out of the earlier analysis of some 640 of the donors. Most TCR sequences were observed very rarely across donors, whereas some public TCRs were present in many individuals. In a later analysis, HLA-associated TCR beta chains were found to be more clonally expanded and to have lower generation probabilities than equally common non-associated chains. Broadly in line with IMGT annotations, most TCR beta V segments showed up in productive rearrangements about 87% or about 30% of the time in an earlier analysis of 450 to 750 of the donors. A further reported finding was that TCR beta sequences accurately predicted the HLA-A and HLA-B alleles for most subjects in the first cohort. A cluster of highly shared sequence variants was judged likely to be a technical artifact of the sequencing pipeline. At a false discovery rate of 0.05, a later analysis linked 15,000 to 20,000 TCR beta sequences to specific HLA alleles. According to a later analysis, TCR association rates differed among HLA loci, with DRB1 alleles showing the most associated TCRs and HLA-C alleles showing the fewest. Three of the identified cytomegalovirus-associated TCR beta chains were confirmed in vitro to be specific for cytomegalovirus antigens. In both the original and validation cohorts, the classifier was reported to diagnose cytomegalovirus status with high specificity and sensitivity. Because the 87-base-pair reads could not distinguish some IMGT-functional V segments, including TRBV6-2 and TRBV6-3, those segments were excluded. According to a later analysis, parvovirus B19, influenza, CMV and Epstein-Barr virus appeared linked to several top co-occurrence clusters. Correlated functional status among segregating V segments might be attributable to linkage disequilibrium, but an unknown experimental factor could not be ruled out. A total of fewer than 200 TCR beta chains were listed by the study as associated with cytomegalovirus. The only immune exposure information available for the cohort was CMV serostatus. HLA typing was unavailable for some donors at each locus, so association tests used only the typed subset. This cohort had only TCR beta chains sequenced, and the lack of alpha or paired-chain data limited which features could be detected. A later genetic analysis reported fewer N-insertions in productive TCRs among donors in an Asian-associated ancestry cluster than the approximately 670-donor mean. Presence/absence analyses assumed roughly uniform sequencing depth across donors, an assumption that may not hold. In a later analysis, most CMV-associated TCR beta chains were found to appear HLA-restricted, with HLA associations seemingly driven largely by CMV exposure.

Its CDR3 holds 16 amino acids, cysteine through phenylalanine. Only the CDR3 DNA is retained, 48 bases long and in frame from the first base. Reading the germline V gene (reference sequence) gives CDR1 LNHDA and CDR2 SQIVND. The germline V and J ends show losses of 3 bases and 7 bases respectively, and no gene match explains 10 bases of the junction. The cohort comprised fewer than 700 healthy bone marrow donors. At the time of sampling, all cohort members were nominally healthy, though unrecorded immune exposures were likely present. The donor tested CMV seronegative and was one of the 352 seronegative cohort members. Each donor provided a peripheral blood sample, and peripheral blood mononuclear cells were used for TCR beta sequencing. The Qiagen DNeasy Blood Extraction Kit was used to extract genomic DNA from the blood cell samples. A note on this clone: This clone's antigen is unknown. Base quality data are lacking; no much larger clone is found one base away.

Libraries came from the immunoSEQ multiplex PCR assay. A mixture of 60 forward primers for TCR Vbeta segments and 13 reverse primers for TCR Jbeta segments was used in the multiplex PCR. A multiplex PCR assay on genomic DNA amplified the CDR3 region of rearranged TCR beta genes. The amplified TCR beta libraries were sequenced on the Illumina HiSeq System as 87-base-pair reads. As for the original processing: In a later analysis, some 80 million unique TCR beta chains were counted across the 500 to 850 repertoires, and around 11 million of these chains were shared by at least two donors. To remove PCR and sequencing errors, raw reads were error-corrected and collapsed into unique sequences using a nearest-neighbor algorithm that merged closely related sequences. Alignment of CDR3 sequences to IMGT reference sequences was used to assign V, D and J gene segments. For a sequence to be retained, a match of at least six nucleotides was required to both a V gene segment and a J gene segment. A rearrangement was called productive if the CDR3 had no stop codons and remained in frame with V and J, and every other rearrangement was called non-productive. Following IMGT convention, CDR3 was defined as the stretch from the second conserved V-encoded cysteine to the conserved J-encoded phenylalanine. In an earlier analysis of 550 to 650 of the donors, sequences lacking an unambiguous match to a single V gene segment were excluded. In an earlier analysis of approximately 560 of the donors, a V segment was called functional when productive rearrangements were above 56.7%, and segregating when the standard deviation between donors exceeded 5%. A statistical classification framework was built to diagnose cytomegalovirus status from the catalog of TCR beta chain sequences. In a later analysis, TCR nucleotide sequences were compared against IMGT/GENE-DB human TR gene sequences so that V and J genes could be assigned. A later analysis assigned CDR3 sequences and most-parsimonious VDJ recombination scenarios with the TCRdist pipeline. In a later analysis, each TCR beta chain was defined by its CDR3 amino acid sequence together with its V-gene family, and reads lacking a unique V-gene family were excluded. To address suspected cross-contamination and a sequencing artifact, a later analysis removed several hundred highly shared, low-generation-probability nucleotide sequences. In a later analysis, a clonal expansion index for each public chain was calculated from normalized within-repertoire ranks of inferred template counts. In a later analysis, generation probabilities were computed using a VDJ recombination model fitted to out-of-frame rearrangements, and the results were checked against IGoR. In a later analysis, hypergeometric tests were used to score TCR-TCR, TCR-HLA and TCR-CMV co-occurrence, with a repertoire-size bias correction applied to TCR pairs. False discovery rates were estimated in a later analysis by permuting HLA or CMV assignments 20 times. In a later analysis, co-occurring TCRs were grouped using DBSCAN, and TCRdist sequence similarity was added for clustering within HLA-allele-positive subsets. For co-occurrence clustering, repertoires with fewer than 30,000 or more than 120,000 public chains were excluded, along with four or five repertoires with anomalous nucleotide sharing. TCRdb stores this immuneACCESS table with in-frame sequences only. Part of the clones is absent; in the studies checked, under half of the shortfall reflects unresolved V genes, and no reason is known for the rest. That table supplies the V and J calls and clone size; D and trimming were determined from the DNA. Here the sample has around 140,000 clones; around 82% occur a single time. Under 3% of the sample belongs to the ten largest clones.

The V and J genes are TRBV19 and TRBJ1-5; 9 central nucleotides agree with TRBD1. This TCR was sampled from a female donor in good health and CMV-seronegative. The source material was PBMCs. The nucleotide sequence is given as TGTGCCAGTAGTATGGCGGGACAGGGCTCGGGACAGCCCCAGCATTTT. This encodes CASSMAGQGSGQPQHF.